A selection of T cell receptor beta chains follows, all from one sample in a study of blood T cell repertoires in COVID-19. Method: immunoSEQ multiplex PCR; TCRdb's copy keeps in-frame clones and lacks some. The table has 250,000 to 350,000 clones, roughly 87% seen once; the top ten hold 2.2%. Sequencing was performed on peripheral blood. The receptors come from a woman aged 50 to 65 who had recovered from COVID-19. CDR3s include the opening cysteine and the closing phenylalanine or tryptophan. Each record gives: CDR3 protein, J gene, V gene.

CDR3aa: CASSLGWQGNEKLFF
j_gene: TRBJ1-4
v_gene: TRBV7-9

CDR3aa: CASSSGWGRKDYGYTF
j_gene: TRBJ1-2
v_gene: TRBV28

CDR3aa: CASSLDGRSGVYNEQFF
j_gene: TRBJ2-1
v_gene: TRBV11-3

CDR3aa: CASRTGRGYGYTF
j_gene: TRBJ1-2
v_gene: TRBV23-1

CDR3aa: CASSYYKGQSTDTQYF
j_gene: TRBJ2-3
v_gene: TRBV7-9

CDR3aa: CATGTGREQYF
j_gene: TRBJ2-7
v_gene: TRBV6-5

CDR3aa: CASSFNLAGGNYNEQFF
j_gene: TRBJ2-1
v_gene: TRBV5-4

CDR3aa: CASSLRQGLHTF
j_gene: TRBJ1-2
v_gene: TRBV7-9

CDR3aa: CASTSGVSSYGYTF
j_gene: TRBJ1-2
v_gene: TRBV28

CDR3aa: CASSRGQGVYGYTF
j_gene: TRBJ1-2
v_gene: TRBV4-3

CDR3aa: CASSSGGFTDTQYF
j_gene: TRBJ2-3
v_gene: TRBV27

CDR3aa: CASSYPGQGTNQPQHF
j_gene: TRBJ1-5
v_gene: TRBV6-6

CDR3aa: CASSAGTVQETQYF
j_gene: TRBJ2-5
v_gene: TRBV28

CDR3aa: CASETGHKVAEAFF
j_gene: TRBJ1-1
v_gene: TRBV19

CDR3aa: CAISGASGSYEQYF
j_gene: TRBJ2-7
v_gene: TRBV10-3

CDR3aa: CASSRTGKYGYTF
j_gene: TRBJ1-2
v_gene: TRBV27

CDR3aa: CASRRVWNTEAFF
j_gene: TRBJ1-1
v_gene: TRBV27

CDR3aa: CASSSGFLETQYF
j_gene: TRBJ2-5
v_gene: TRBV3-1/TRBV3-2

CDR3aa: CASTPDRGNQPQHF
j_gene: TRBJ1-5
v_gene: TRBV19

CDR3aa: CASSFLSSTDTQYF
j_gene: TRBJ2-3
v_gene: TRBV28

CDR3aa: CATSLLGAGGDYGYTF
j_gene: TRBJ1-2
v_gene: TRBV15

CDR3aa: CASHTSGANVLTF
j_gene: TRBJ2-6
v_gene: TRBV6-5

CDR3aa: CASSPTGVGANVLTF
j_gene: TRBJ2-6
v_gene: TRBV7-3

CDR3aa: CASSSGLEDSSYGYTF
j_gene: TRBJ1-2
v_gene: TRBV5-1

CDR3aa: CASSNRQPSSYNEQFF
j_gene: TRBJ2-1
v_gene: TRBV6-2/TRBV6-3

CDR3aa: CASSSTGGSGNTIYF
j_gene: TRBJ1-3
v_gene: TRBV6-5

CDR3aa: CASSHPRDLGNTIYF
j_gene: TRBJ1-3
v_gene: TRBV3-1/TRBV3-2

CDR3aa: CASSPWTAYEQYF
j_gene: TRBJ2-7
v_gene: TRBV27

CDR3aa: CASSYPDFSYEQYF
j_gene: TRBJ2-7
v_gene: TRBV6-2/TRBV6-3

CDR3aa: CASSPVGGSTDTQYF
j_gene: TRBJ2-3
v_gene: TRBV7-6

CDR3aa: CASYKSGTGMVGELFF
j_gene: TRBJ2-2
v_gene: TRBV18

CDR3aa: CASSSDRLMNTEAFF
j_gene: TRBJ1-1
v_gene: TRBV28

CDR3aa: CASSYSASSVYNEQFF
j_gene: TRBJ2-1
v_gene: TRBV6-2/TRBV6-3

CDR3aa: CASSSPDPGQPETQYF
j_gene: TRBJ2-5
v_gene: TRBV7-9

CDR3aa: CGPPGGQETQYF
j_gene: TRBJ2-5
v_gene: TRBV6-4

CDR3aa: CASRPFGQETQYF
j_gene: TRBJ2-5
v_gene: TRBV7-8

CDR3aa: CASSYLKGRDQPQHF
j_gene: TRBJ1-5
v_gene: TRBV27

CDR3aa: CSVQAGGRDEQYF
j_gene: TRBJ2-7
v_gene: TRBV29-1

CDR3aa: CASSIRTATDTQYF
j_gene: TRBJ2-3
v_gene: TRBV7-2

CDR3aa: CASSSWDGGNSPLHF
j_gene: TRBJ1-6
v_gene: TRBV7-2

CDR3aa: CASSRSRGESTGELFF
j_gene: TRBJ2-2
v_gene: TRBV6-6

CDR3aa: CASSIGGGNNSPLHF
j_gene: TRBJ1-6
v_gene: TRBV19

CDR3aa: CASSQGGFSLVNEKLFF
j_gene: TRBJ1-4
v_gene: TRBV4-3

CDR3aa: CASSEERTEAFF
j_gene: TRBJ1-1
v_gene: TRBV28

CDR3aa: CASSEEGPRTEAFF
j_gene: TRBJ1-1
v_gene: TRBV6-1

CDR3aa: CSVERGLAGYTF
j_gene: TRBJ1-2
v_gene: TRBV29-1

CDR3aa: CASSSDRVQPQHF
j_gene: TRBJ1-5
v_gene: TRBV6-2/TRBV6-3

CDR3aa: CASSIGGRITGELFF
j_gene: TRBJ2-2
v_gene: TRBV19

CDR3aa: CASSLGPNTQYF
j_gene: TRBJ2-3
v_gene: TRBV7-9